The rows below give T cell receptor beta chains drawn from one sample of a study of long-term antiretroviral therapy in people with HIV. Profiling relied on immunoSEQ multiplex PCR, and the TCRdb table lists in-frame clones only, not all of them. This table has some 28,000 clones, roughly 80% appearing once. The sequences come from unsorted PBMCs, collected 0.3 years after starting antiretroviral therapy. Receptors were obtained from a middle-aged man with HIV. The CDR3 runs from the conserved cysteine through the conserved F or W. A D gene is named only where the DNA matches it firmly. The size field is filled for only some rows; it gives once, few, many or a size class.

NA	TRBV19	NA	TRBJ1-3	TGTGCCAGCCGGGACGGCAGCTCTGGAAACACCATATATTTT	CASRDGSSGNTIYF
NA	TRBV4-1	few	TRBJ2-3	TGCGCCAGCAGCGCGCGAGAGGTACACACAGATACGCAGTATTTT	CASSAREVHTDTQYF
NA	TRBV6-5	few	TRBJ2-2	TGTGCCAGCAGTTATGGGGACGGGGAGCTGTTTTTT	CASSYGDGELFF
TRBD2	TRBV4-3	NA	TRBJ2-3	TGCGCCAGCAGCCAAGACACGGGGGGGCGGGCAGATACGCAGTATTTT	CASSQDTGGRADTQYF
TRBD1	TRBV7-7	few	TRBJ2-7	TGTGCCAGCAGCTCCGGGACAGGGGCCTACGAGCAGTACTTC	CASSSGTGAYEQYF
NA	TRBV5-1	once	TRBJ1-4	TGCGCCAGCAGTTTACCAGGTGAAAAACTGTTTTTT	CASSLPGEKLFF
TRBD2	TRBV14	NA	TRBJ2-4	TGTGCCAGCAGCCAAGGAAGCGGGAGTGGTCTAGCCAAAAACATTCAGTACTTC	CASSQGSGSGLAKNIQYF
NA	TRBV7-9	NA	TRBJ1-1	TGTGCCAGCAGCTTAGTCGGGGAGGGCACTGAAGCTTTCTTT	CASSLVGEGTEAFF
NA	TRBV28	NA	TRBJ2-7	TGTGCACATCGGACAGAGTCCTACGAGCAGTACTTC	CAHRTESYEQYF
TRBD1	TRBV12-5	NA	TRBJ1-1	TGTGCTAGTGGTTTGGGACAGGGGAGTATGAACACTGAAGCTTTCTTT	CASGLGQGSMNTEAFF
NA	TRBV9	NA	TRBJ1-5	TGTGCCAGCAGCGTAGAGGGGTCAGGCAATCAGCCCCAGCATTTT	CASSVEGSGNQPQHF
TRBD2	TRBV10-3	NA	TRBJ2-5	TGTGCCATCAGTGAGTGGGGAAGCGGGAGCCCCGGGGAGACCCAGTACTTC	CAISEWGSGSPGETQYF